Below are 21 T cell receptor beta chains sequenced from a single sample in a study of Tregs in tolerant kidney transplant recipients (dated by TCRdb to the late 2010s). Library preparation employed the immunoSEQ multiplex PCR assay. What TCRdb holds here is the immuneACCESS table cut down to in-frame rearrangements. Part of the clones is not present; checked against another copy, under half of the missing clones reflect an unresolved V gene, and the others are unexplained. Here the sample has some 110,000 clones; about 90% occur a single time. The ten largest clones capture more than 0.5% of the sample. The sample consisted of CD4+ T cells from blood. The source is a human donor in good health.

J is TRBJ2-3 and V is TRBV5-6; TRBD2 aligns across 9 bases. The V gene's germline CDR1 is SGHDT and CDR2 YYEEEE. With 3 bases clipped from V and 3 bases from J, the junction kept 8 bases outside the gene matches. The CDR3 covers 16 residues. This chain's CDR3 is CASSWGSGRRTDTQYF. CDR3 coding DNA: TGTGCCAGCAGCTGGGGTAGCGGGAGAAGGACAGATACGCAGTATTTT.

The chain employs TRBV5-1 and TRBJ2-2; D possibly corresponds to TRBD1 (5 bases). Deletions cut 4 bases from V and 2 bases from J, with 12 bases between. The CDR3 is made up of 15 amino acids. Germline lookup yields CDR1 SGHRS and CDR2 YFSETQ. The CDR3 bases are TGCGCCAGCAGCGGGCAGGGTATTAACACCGGGGAGCTGTTTTTT. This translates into CASSGQGINTGELFF.

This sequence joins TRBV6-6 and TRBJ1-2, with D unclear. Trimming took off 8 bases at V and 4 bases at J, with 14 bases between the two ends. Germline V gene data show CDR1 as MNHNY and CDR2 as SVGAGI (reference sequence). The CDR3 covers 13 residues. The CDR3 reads CASRDVGLYGYTF. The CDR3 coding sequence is TGTGCCAGCCGTGACGTCGGGCTCTATGGCTACACCTTC.

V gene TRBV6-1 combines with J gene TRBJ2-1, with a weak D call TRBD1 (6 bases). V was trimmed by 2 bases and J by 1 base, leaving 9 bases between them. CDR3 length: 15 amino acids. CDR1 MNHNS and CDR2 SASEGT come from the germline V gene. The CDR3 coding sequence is TGTGCCAGCAGTGAATACAGGGAGTCCTACAATGAGCAGTTCTTC. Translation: CASSEYRESYNEQFF.

The CDR3 here is CASSLVGRVTGELFF. CDR3 nucleotide sequence: TGTGCCAGCAGCTTAGTGGGCAGGGTCACCGGGGAGCTGTTTTTT. This chain connects TRBV7-9 to TRBJ2-2, with a weak D call TRBD1 (5 bases). The CDR3 has 15 amino acids. Germline CDR1 reads SEHNR; CDR2 reads FQNEAQ (reference sequence). The germline V and J ends were trimmed by 1 base and 4 bases, with 10 bases remaining between them.

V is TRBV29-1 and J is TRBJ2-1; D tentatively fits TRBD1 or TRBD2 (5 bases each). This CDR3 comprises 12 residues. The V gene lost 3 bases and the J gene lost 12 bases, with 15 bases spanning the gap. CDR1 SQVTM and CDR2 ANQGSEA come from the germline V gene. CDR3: CSVEEHLGAQFF. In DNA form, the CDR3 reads TGCAGCGTTGAGGAGCACCTCGGGGCGCAGTTCTTC.

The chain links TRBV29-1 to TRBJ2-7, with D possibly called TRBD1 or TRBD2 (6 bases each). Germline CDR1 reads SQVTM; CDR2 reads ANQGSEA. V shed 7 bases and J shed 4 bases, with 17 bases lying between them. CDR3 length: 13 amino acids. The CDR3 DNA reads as TGCAGCGCCAAGGGGGGCGAGGGGTACGAGCAGTACTTC. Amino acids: CSAKGGEGYEQYF.

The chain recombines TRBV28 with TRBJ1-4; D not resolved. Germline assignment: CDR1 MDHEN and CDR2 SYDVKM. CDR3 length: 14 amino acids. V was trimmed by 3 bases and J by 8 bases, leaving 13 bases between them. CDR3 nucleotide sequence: TGTGCCAGCAGTTTGACTCCGGAACGGGAAAAACTGTTTTTT. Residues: CASSLTPEREKLFF.

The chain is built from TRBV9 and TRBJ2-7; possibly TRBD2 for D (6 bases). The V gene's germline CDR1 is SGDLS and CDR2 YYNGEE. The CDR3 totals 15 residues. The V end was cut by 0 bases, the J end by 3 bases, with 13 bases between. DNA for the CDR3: TGTGCCAGCAGCGTAGTAGTGACTAGGAACTACGAGCAGTACTTC. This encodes CASSVVVTRNYEQYF.

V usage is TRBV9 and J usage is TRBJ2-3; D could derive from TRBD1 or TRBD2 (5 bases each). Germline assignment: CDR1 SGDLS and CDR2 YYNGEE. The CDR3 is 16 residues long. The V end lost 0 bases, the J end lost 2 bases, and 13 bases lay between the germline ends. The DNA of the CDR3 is TGTGCCAGCAGCGTAGCCAGGGAGAGTACCACAGATACGCAGTATTTT. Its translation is CASSVARESTTDTQYF.

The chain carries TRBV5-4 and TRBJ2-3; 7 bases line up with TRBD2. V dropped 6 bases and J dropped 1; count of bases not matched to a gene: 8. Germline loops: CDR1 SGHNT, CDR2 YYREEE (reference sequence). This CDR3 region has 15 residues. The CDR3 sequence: CASTGPSGGTDTQYF. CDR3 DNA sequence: TGTGCCAGCACGGGTCCTAGCGGCGGCACAGATACGCAGTATTTT.

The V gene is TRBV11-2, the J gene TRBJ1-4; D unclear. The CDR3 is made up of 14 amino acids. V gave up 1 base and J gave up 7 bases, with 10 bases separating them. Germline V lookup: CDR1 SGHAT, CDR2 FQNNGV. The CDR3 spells CASSLGVGFEKLFF. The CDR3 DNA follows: TGTGCCAGCAGCTTAGGGGTCGGGTTTGAAAAACTGTTTTTT.

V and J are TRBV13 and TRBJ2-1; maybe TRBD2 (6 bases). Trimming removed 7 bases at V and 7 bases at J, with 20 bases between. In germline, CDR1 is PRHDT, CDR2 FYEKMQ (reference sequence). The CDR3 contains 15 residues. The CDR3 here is CASTRDSATWNEQFF. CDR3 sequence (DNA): TGTGCCAGCACCAGGGACTCCGCCACGTGGAATGAGCAGTTCTTC.

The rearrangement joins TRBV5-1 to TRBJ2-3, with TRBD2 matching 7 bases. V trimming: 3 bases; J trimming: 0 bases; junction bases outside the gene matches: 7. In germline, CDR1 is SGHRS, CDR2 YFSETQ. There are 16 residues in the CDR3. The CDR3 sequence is CASSSGLTSSTDTQYF. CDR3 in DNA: TGCGCCAGCAGCTCGGGACTAACCTCTAGCACAGATACGCAGTATTTT.

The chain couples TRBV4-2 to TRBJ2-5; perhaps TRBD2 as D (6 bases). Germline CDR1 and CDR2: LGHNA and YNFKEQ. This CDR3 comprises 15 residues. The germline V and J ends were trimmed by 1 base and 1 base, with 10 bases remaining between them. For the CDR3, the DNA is TGTGCCAGCAGCCAAGGGAGGGCGGTCCAAGAGACCCAGTACTTC. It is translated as CASSQGRAVQETQYF.

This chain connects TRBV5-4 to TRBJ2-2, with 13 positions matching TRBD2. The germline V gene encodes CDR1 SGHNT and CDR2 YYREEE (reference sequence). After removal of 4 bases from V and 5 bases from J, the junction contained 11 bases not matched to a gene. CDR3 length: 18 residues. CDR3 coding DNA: TGTGCCAGCAGCCTTGCTGGACTAGCGGGAGTAGGAACCGGGGAGCTGTTTTTT. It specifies CASSLAGLAGVGTGELFF.

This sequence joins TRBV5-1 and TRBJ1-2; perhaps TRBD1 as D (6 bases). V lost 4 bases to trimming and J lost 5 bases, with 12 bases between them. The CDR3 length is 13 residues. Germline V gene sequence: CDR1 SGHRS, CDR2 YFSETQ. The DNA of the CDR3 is TGCGCCAGCAGCACGACAGGCGATTATGGCTACACCTTC. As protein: CASSTTGDYGYTF.

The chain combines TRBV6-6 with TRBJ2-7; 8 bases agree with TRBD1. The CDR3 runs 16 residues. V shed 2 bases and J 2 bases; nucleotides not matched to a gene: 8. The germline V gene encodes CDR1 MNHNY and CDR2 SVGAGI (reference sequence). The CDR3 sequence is CASSYPPGQAPYEQYF. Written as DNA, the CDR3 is TGTGCCAGCAGTTACCCGCCGGGACAGGCCCCCTACGAGCAGTACTTC.

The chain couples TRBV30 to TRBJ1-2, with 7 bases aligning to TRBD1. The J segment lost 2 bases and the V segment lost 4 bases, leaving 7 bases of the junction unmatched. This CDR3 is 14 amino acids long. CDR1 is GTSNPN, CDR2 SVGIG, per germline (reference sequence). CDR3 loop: CAWNPDRPNYGYTF. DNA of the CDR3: TGTGCCTGGAATCCGGACAGGCCCAACTATGGCTACACCTTC.

The CDR3 region has the DNA TGTGCCAGCAGTGAAGTTCCGGGGCCGAGCCAGCCCCAGCATTTT. Translating gives CASSEVPGPSQPQHF. The gene calls are TRBV6-1 and TRBJ1-5; a possible D gene is TRBD1 (5 bases). CDR1 and CDR2 (germline): MNHNS, SASEGT. V was pared by 1 base and J by 7 bases, with 14 bases between. The CDR3 runs 15 residues.

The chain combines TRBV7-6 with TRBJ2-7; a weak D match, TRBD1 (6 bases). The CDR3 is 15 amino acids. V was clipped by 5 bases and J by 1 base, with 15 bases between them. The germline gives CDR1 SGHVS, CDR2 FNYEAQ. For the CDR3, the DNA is TGTGCCAGCAGCGCATACAGGGACGTGTCCTACGAGCAGTACTTC. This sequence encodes CASSAYRDVSYEQYF.